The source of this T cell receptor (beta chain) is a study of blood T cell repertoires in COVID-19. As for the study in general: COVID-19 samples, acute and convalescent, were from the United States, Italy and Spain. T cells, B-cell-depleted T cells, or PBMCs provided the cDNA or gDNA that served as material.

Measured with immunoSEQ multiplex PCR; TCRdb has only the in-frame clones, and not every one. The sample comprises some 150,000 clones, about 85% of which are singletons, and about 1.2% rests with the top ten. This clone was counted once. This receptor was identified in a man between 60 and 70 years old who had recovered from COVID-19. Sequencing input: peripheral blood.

The CDR3 nucleotides read TGTGCCAGCAGTGTCCCGGTAGCAGAGACCCAGTACTTC. It codes for CASSVPVAETQYF. The chain has TRBV25-1 and TRBJ2-5, with unresolved D. Germline CDR1 and CDR2: MGHDK and SYGVNS. CDR3 length: 13 residues. Trimming removed 4 bases at V and 4 bases at J, with 10 bases between.